The sequence of this T cell receptor beta chain was determined in a study of tumour-infiltrating T cells in Burkitt lymphoma. Looking at the study overall: Survival, overall and progression-free, tracked with productive clonality.

This clone was observed a few times. Method: immunoSEQ multiplex PCR; TCRdb's copy keeps in-frame clones and lacks some. Of 15,000 or so clones in the sample, approximately 30% were seen once. This CDR3 region has 14 residues. Germline values: CDR1 PRHDT, CDR2 FYEKMQ (reference sequence). V shed 5 bases and J 4 bases; nucleotides not matched to a gene: 5. Sequencing input: tumor tissue. V usage is TRBV13 and J usage is TRBJ2-7; 10 bases match TRBD1. The clonotype was recovered from a human donor with diffuse large B-cell lymphoma. Written as DNA, the CDR3 is TGTGCCAGCAGCCACCGGGACAGGGGTTACGAGCAGTACTTC. It codes for CASSHRDRGYEQYF.